The 22 T cell receptor beta chains below come from one sample, sequenced in a study of STAT3 mutations in large granular lymphocyte leukemia. These receptors have no identified antigens. Assay used: immunoSEQ multiplex PCR; TCRdb lists only in-frame clones, some missing. The sample shows approximately 5,200 clones, approximately 70% of them seen only once. Study-level results: At least one immunodominant TCR beta clonotype appeared in every T-cell large granular lymphocyte leukemia patient.

The sequencing sample was made of PBMCs. The receptors originated from a human donor with T large granular lymphocyte leukemia. Some clones in this sample may be carry-over from other donors' samples.

This chain links TRBV30 with TRBJ2-6, with a tentative D call TRBD2 (5 bases). The length of the CDR3 is 15 residues. Germline V gives CDR1 GTSNPN, CDR2 SVGIG (reference sequence). Trimming removed 0 bases from V and 1 base from J, with 7 bases in between. The CDR3 here is CAWSVQRSGANVLTF. The CDR3 DNA is TGTGCCTGGAGTGTACAGCGGTCTGGGGCCAACGTCCTGACTTTC.

The chain joins TRBV4-1 to TRBJ2-7; 7 bases fit TRBD2. From germline, CDR1 is MGHRA and CDR2 YSYEKL. The CDR3 has 15 amino acids. Germline trimming cut 0 bases from V and 0 bases from J; bases unmatched to any gene: 2. CDR3 sequence: CASSQETSLSYEQYF. CDR3 DNA: TGCGCCAGCAGCCAAGAGACTAGCCTCTCCTACGAGCAGTACTTC.

The chain joins TRBV4-3 to TRBJ2-7, with TRBD1 matching 8 bases. Germline CDR1 is LGHNA and CDR2 is YSLEER. This CDR3 is 16 amino acids long. The V gene end was trimmed by 6 bases and the J gene end by 4 bases; junction bases not matched to a gene: 14. The CDR3 coding sequence is TGCGCCAGCAGATTCAGTCAGACAGGGGAAGTTTACGAGCAGTACTTC. Residues: CASRFSQTGEVYEQYF.

The chain joins TRBV7-9 to TRBJ2-1, with D uncertain. V lost 2 bases to trimming and J lost 4 bases, with 3 bases between them. The V gene's germline CDR1 is SEHNR and CDR2 FQNEAQ (reference sequence). The CDR3 spans 12 residues. The CDR3 DNA follows: TGTGCCAGCAGCTTAAGGTACAATGAGCAGTTCTTC. It translates to CASSLRYNEQFF.

This sequence joins TRBV9 and TRBJ2-4; a weak D match, TRBD1 (5 bases). From germline, CDR1 is SGDLS and CDR2 YYNGEE. The CDR3 is 13 residues long. The V end lost 0 bases, the J end lost 8 bases, and 9 bases lay between the germline ends. Here the CDR3 reads CASSVGQSHIQYF. The CDR3 nucleotides read TGTGCCAGCAGCGTAGGACAGTCACACATTCAGTACTTC.

The chain links TRBV27 to TRBJ1-5, with a tentative D call TRBD1 (6 bases). With 2 bases removed from V and 2 bases from J, the gap between germline ends came to 10 bases. CDR1 MNHEY and CDR2 SMNVEV come from the germline V gene (reference sequence). The CDR3 is 15 residues long. CDR3 sequence: CASSLEHRGNQPQHF. CDR3 nucleotides: TGTGCCAGCAGTTTAGAACACAGGGGCAATCAGCCCCAGCATTTT.

The V call is TRBV18, the J call TRBJ1-5; D possibly corresponds to TRBD1 (5 bases). There are 14 residues in the CDR3. Germline V lookup: CDR1 KGHSH, CDR2 LQKENI. V gave up 2 bases and J gave up 3 bases, with 8 bases separating them. DNA of the CDR3: TGTGCCAGCTCACCATCGGGGGACAATCAGCCCCAGCATTTT. Translating it yields CASSPSGDNQPQHF.

The chain combines TRBV18 with TRBJ2-7; either TRBD1 or TRBD2 may fit D (5 bases each). Trimming pared 0 bases from V and 6 bases from J, leaving 9 bases between. Germline CDR1 is KGHSH and CDR2 is LQKENI. The CDR3 runs to 13 residues. CDR3 coding DNA: TGTGCCAGCTCACCACCGGGGGTTAGCGAGCAGTACTTC. This translates into CASSPPGVSEQYF.

In this sample, this clone is large. This chain links TRBV6-6 with TRBJ1-4, with D possibly TRBD1 on 5 matching bases. Germline CDR1 reads MNHNY; CDR2 reads SVGAGI (reference sequence). V lost 2 bases to trimming and J lost 14 bases, with 21 bases between them. CDR3 length: 15 residues. The CDR3 nucleotides are TGTGCCAGCAGTTACACGGGGCGGGGACTGGAGGGCCTGTTTTTT. Protein: CASSYTGRGLEGLFF.

The gene calls are TRBV4-1 and TRBJ1-3, with D perhaps matching TRBD1 (5 bases). Germline V lookup: CDR1 MGHRA, CDR2 YSYEKL. Trimming removed 6 bases at V and 1 base at J, with 16 bases between. The CDR3 covers 16 residues. CDR3 DNA: TGCGCCAGCAGGGGGGACGGATTCTTTTCTGGAAACACCATATATTTT. As protein: CASRGDGFFSGNTIYF.

The chain combines TRBV6-6 with TRBJ1-3, with D uncertain. This CDR3 is 14 amino acids long. Germline values: CDR1 MNHNY, CDR2 SVGAGI (reference sequence). Trimming took off 7 bases at V and 1 base at J, with 11 bases between the two ends. This CDR3 reads CASTLDPSGNTIYF. The CDR3 DNA sequence: TGTGCCAGCACCCTGGACCCTTCTGGAAACACCATATATTTT.

The rearrangement joins TRBV5-1 to TRBJ1-2; D uncertain. Trimming removed 3 bases at V and 4 bases at J, with 10 bases between. The CDR3 runs 13 residues. CDR1 is SGHRS and CDR2 is YFSETQ in the germline V gene. CDR3 sequence (DNA): TGCGCCAGCAGCTCAGACGGATCCTATGGCTACACCTTC. Translation: CASSSDGSYGYTF.

The chain uses TRBV7-9 and TRBJ2-1; either TRBD1 or TRBD2 may fit D (6 bases each). Trimming took 7 bases from V and 7 from J, leaving 17 bases between them. Germline CDR1 reads SEHNR; CDR2 reads FQNEAQ (reference sequence). The CDR3 totals 14 residues. CDR3 nucleotides: TGTGCCAGCACCTGGGGGGTTAGGGGGAATGAGCAGTTCTTC. Translating it yields CASTWGVRGNEQFF.

V usage is TRBV2 and J usage is TRBJ2-1; the D gene is possibly TRBD1 (6 bases). The CDR3 is 14 amino acids. Per the germline V gene, CDR1 is SNHLY and CDR2 is FYNNEI. Deletions cut 6 bases from V and 7 bases from J, with 16 bases between. This chain's CDR3 is CASSKQGVGNEQFF. The CDR3 nucleotides are TGTGCCAGCAGCAAACAGGGAGTGGGGAATGAGCAGTTCTTC.

This chain uses TRBV6-9 with TRBJ2-5; 8 nucleotides align to TRBD2. This CDR3 contains 17 residues. Germline lookup yields CDR1 MNHGY and CDR2 SVAAGI. V trimming: 4 bases; J trimming: 6 bases; junction bases outside the gene matches: 16. DNA for the CDR3: TGTGCCAGCAGTTGGAGAGGTCGGGGGGGCCGGTCGAAGACCCAGTACTTC. Residues: CASSWRGRGGRSKTQYF.

The rearrangement uses TRBV9 and TRBJ2-5; the D is unclear. The V gene's germline CDR1 is SGDLS and CDR2 YYNGEE. V gave up 3 bases and J gave up 4 bases, with 13 bases separating them. This CDR3 region has 14 residues. The chain's CDR3 is CASSATPGRETQYF. CDR3 sequence (DNA): TGTGCCAGCAGCGCCACCCCCGGGCGAGAGACCCAGTACTTC.

This chain uses TRBV28 with TRBJ1-5; TRBD1 matches at 7 bases. V was clipped by 6 bases and J by 2 bases; unmatched bases: 7. The CDR3 runs 15 residues. Germline V gene sequence: CDR1 MDHEN, CDR2 SYDVKM. DNA of the CDR3: TGTGCCAGCAGCAGCAGGGGGGGCGGCAATCAGCCCCAGCATTTT. Translation: CASSSRGGGNQPQHF.

The table lists this clone with a few counts. This sequence joins TRBV5-4 and TRBJ2-7; no firm D call. V lost 0 bases and J lost 2, with 3 bases in between. The V gene's germline CDR1 is SGHNT and CDR2 YYREEE (reference sequence). The CDR3 consists of 12 residues. The CDR3 DNA reads TGTGCCAGCAGCTTGGTTCCCTACGAGCAGTACTTC. Protein: CASSLVPYEQYF.

In this sample, this clone turned up once. V and J are TRBV27 and TRBJ2-7; D perhaps matches TRBD2 (5 bases). Trimming pared 8 bases from V and 6 bases from J, leaving 11 bases between. CDR3 length: 11 residues. The germline gives CDR1 MNHEY, CDR2 SMNVEV (reference sequence). Here the CDR3 DNA reads TGTGCCAGCCGCGGAGGCCCCGAGCAGTACTTC. It specifies CASRGGPEQYF.

The chain combines TRBV6-6 with TRBJ2-7, with a possible D match to TRBD2 (6 bases). Trimming removed 6 bases at V and 4 bases at J, with 22 bases between. This CDR3 contains 16 residues. Germline values: CDR1 MNHNY, CDR2 SVGAGI (reference sequence). CDR3 DNA: TGTGCCAGCAGCCCCACACCTGGACTACCGCTGTACGAGCAGTACTTC. Its translation is CASSPTPGLPLYEQYF.

This clone was counted a single time. The chain recombines TRBV27 with TRBJ1-5; possibly TRBD1 for D (5 bases). V lost 8 bases to trimming and J lost 5 bases, with 16 bases between them. CDR1 and CDR2 (germline): MNHEY, SMNVEV (reference sequence). The length of the CDR3 is 14 residues. CDR3 in DNA: TGTGCCAGCTCCCGGTCGGGGCAGGATCAGCCCCAGCATTTT. Translated: CASSRSGQDQPQHF.

J is TRBJ2-5 and V is TRBV6-5; D is unresolved. This CDR3 is 11 amino acids long. V dropped 7 bases and J dropped 5 bases, with 8 bases sitting between them. CDR1 and CDR2 from the germline V gene are MNHEY and SVGAGI. The CDR3 nucleotides are TGTGCCAGCATTTTCGGGGAGACCCAGTACTTC. Encoded protein: CASIFGETQYF.